These 29 T cell receptor beta chains originate from one sample sequenced in a study of cytomegalovirus exposure and HLA in healthy donors listed by TCRdb under 2017. Receptors were amplified or captured by the immunoSEQ multiplex PCR assay. For the multiplex PCR, a mixture combining 60 forward primers for TCR Vbeta segments and 13 reverse primers for TCR Jbeta segments was used. TCRdb re-hosts the immuneACCESS table, in-frame sequences only. Its copies lack some clones; in the studies checked, an unresolved V gene accounts for under half of them, and the cause for the rest is not known. Here the sample has approximately 100,000 clones; 70% occur a single time. Of the sample, 11% falls within the top ten clones. The sequenced sample consisted of PBMCs. The receptors stem from a middle-aged man in good health and CMV-seropositive.

This chain links TRBV11-2 with TRBJ2-7; D call uncertain. V was cut by 5 bases and J by 3 bases, with 8 bases left in between. The germline V gene encodes CDR1 SGHAT and CDR2 FQNNGV. The CDR3 is 12 amino acids. The CDR3 coding sequence is TGTGCCAGCAGCCGTTCGGGCTACGAGCAGTACTTC. It codes for CASSRSGYEQYF.

The chain couples TRBV5-6 to TRBJ2-5; no clear D. Germline V gives CDR1 SGHDT, CDR2 YYEEEE. Trimming removed 0 bases from V and 9 bases from J, with 9 bases in between. There are 12 residues in the CDR3. CDR3 in DNA: TGTGCCAGCAGCTTGGGGCTCGAGGCCCAGTACTTC. This codes for CASSLGLEAQYF.

This clone was detected once. The chain uses TRBV2 and TRBJ1-2, with TRBD1 as a possible D gene (5 bases). Trimming left V 3 bases short and J 4 bases short, with 6 bases between. There are 12 residues in the CDR3. The germline gives CDR1 SNHLY, CDR2 FYNNEI. CDR3 nucleotides: TGTGCCAGCAGTGAGACAGCCTATGGCTACACCTTC. Its translation is CASSETAYGYTF.

This clone has more than one count but fewer than ten. The gene calls are TRBV10-3 and TRBJ1-5; 10 bases map to TRBD1. In germline, CDR1 is ENHRY, CDR2 SYGVKD. The CDR3 spans 15 residues. V lost 6 bases, J lost 3 bases, and 5 bases stayed unmatched. CDR3 loop: CAISMGQGNNQPQHF. CDR3 sequence (DNA): TGTGCCATCAGCATGGGACAGGGGAACAATCAGCCCCAGCATTTT.

A single count supports this clone. DNA for the CDR3: TGTGCCAGTAGTACCGGACAGGGTAAAATCCAGCCCCAGCATTTT. It encodes CASSTGQGKIQPQHF. V is TRBV19 and J is TRBJ1-5, with 8 bases matching TRBD1. Losses at the gene ends were 4 bases for V and 7 bases for J; bases not matched to a gene: 9. CDR1 is LNHDA and CDR2 is SQIVND in the germline V gene (reference sequence). The CDR3 has 15 amino acids.

V usage is TRBV28 and J usage is TRBJ2-7; D uncertain. CDR1 and CDR2 from the germline V gene are MDHEN and SYDVKM. V lost 6 bases and J 2 bases, leaving 11 bases between the germline ends. CDR3 length: 13 amino acids. The CDR3 loop is CASSPRLAYEQYF. The DNA for the CDR3 is TGTGCCAGCAGCCCTCGACTGGCCTACGAGCAGTACTTC.

This sequence joins TRBV18 and TRBJ2-4; D perhaps matches TRBD2 (6 bases). Trimming removed 0 bases at V and 1 base at J, with 13 bases between. From germline, CDR1 is KGHSH and CDR2 LQKENI. The CDR3 length is 17 residues. CDR3 DNA sequence: TGTGCCAGCTCACCACCGAAACCGGGACTCGCCAAAAACATTCAGTACTTC. It translates to CASSPPKPGLAKNIQYF.

The chain recombines TRBV29-1 with TRBJ2-7; 14 bases line up with TRBD2. The CDR3 sequence is 14 residues long. Losses at the gene ends were 3 bases for V and 3 bases for J; bases not matched to a gene: 1. CDR1 and CDR2 (germline): SQVTM, ANQGSEA. CDR3 DNA: TGCAGCGTTGATGGACTAGCGGGGGGCTACGAGCAGTACTTC. It encodes CSVDGLAGGYEQYF.

This clone was picked up a small number of times. This chain connects TRBV27 to TRBJ1-1, with D possibly matching TRBD1 (5 bases). Per germline, CDR1 MNHEY and CDR2 SMNVEV (reference sequence). Trimming took off 7 bases at V and 0 bases at J, with 15 bases between the two ends. This CDR3 has 15 residues. This CDR3 reads CASTRQGPMNTEAFF. The CDR3 coding sequence is TGTGCCAGCACTAGGCAGGGTCCAATGAACACTGAAGCTTTCTTT.

This clone was detected a few times. This chain joins TRBV19 and TRBJ2-1, with 9 bases fitting TRBD2. Germline V gives CDR1 LNHDA, CDR2 SQIVND (reference sequence). V shed 1 base, J shed 2 bases, and the junction held 6 bases outside the gene matches. This CDR3 has 17 amino acids. The CDR3 spells CASSIVGAGGPYNEQFF. The CDR3 coding sequence is TGTGCCAGTAGTATAGTCGGGGCGGGAGGGCCCTACAATGAGCAGTTCTTC.

The rearrangement links TRBV16 to TRBJ2-5, with D maybe TRBD1 (7 bases). The CDR3 contains 14 residues. Germline V gene sequence: CDR1 KGHSY, CDR2 FQNENV. Deletions cut 4 bases from V and 1 base from J, with 10 bases between. The CDR3 DNA reads as TGTGCCAGCAGCCGCGGGACAGTCCAAGAGACCCAGTACTTC. It translates to CASSRGTVQETQYF.

This clone came up once. This chain uses TRBV29-1 with TRBJ1-4; D is possibly TRBD1 (5 bases). The V end lost 2 bases, the J end lost 7 bases, and 11 bases lay between the germline ends. Germline V lookup: CDR1 SQVTM, CDR2 ANQGSEA. The CDR3 covers 13 residues. The CDR3 region is CSVEYRRGEKLFF. CDR3 sequence (DNA): TGCAGCGTTGAATACAGGCGCGGTGAAAAACTGTTTTTT. Using reference TRBV29-1 and TRBJ1-4 for the parts outside the CDR3, the full variable domain is SAVISQKPSRDICQRGTSLTIQCQVDSQVTMMFWYRQQPGQSLTLIATANQGSEATYESGFVIDKFPISRPNLTFSTLTVSNMSPEDSSIYLCSVEYRRGEKLFFGSGTQLSVL.

V is TRBV10-3 and J is TRBJ2-3; 7 nucleotides align to TRBD1. The CDR3 is 14 residues long. Germline assignment: CDR1 ENHRY and CDR2 SYGVKD. The junction had 5 bases not matched to a gene; V was cut back by 3 bases and J by 5 bases. The CDR3 DNA sequence: TGTGCCATCAGTGAATCGAACAGGGGAGATACGCAGTATTTT. Its translation: CAISESNRGDTQYF.

The J gene is TRBJ2-5, the V gene TRBV6-1; tentatively, D is TRBD1 (5 bases). This CDR3 contains 14 residues. Germline CDR1 MNHNS, CDR2 SASEGT. With 5 bases removed from V and 8 bases from J, the gap between germline ends came to 18 bases. CDR3 sequence reads: CASSLAQGTLTQYF. CDR3 DNA: TGTGCCAGCAGTTTAGCCCAGGGTACACTTACCCAGTACTTC.

The chain uses TRBV9 and TRBJ2-7; D is unresolved. V shed 3 bases and J shed 3 bases, with 4 bases lying between them. Germline CDR1 is SGDLS and CDR2 is YYNGEE. The CDR3 covers 11 residues. This CDR3 reads CASSDNYEQYF. CDR3 nucleotides: TGTGCCAGCAGCGATAACTACGAGCAGTACTTC.

This chain joins TRBV7-2 and TRBJ2-1, with TRBD2 matching 8 bases. This CDR3 spans 14 amino acids. The germline V gene encodes CDR1 SGHTA and CDR2 FQGNSA. V shed 0 bases and J 10 bases; nucleotides not matched to a gene: 5. The CDR3: CASSLAAGAREQFF. The CDR3 bases are TGTGCCAGCAGCTTAGCAGCGGGAGCTAGGGAGCAGTTCTTC.

The chain couples TRBV4-3 to TRBJ2-7; the match to TRBD1 covers 7 bases. J was trimmed by 5 bases and V by 2 bases; bases with no gene match: 15. CDR1 is LGHNA and CDR2 is YSLEER in the germline V gene. This CDR3 is 17 amino acids long. For the CDR3, the DNA is TGCGCCAGCAGCCAACGATACGGACAGGAAGTGGACGACGAGCAGTACTTC. Amino acids: CASSQRYGQEVDDEQYF.

The genes are TRBV21-1 and TRBJ1-1. TRBV21-1 represents a pseudogene. The CDR3 totals 13 residues. The CDR3 reads CASSGLAGSEAFF. As DNA, the CDR3 is TGTGCCAGCAGCGGGCTGGCGGGAAGTGAAGCTTTCTTT.

The chain links TRBV15 to TRBJ1-5, with unresolved D. V shed 3 bases and J shed 7 bases, with 10 bases lying between them. The CDR3 runs to 13 residues. CDR1 and CDR2 from the germline V gene are LNHNV and YYDKDF (reference sequence). CDR3 DNA sequence: TGTGCCACCAGCAGTATGGGAGGACAGCCCCAGCATTTT. It specifies CATSSMGGQPQHF.

The genes are TRBV29-1 and TRBJ2-3; 9 nucleotides match TRBD2. The CDR3 contains 15 residues. The V segment lost 4 bases and the J segment 4 bases; nucleotides outside the gene matches: 9. From germline, CDR1 is SQVTM and CDR2 ANQGSEA. In DNA, the CDR3 is TGCAGCGTTGTGGGGGTAGCGGGAGCCGCAGATACGCAGTATTTT. Translation: CSVVGVAGAADTQYF.

The rearrangement uses TRBV5-6 and TRBJ2-7, with TRBD1 as a possible D gene (6 bases). V gave up 2 bases and J gave up 1 base, with 13 bases separating them. The length of the CDR3 is 15 residues. Per germline, CDR1 SGHDT and CDR2 YYEEEE. In DNA, the CDR3 is TGTGCCAGCAGCTTATCAGATCAGGGGTCCTACGAGCAGTACTTC. Its protein is CASSLSDQGSYEQYF.

CDR3 DNA: TGTGCCAGCAGTCCCGGGCAGGGGAGCTCCTACGAGCAGTACTTC. As protein: CASSPGQGSSYEQYF. This rearrangement joins TRBV6-5 to TRBJ2-7; weak D call: TRBD1 (6 bases). CDR1 is MNHEY and CDR2 is SVGAGI in the germline V gene. CDR3 length: 15 amino acids. V lost 5 bases to trimming and J lost 0 bases, with 14 bases between them.

The table lists this clone with a few counts. The chain carries TRBV28 and TRBJ2-7; weak D call: TRBD2 (6 bases). Germline lookup yields CDR1 MDHEN and CDR2 SYDVKM. The CDR3 runs to 14 residues. Trimming pared 6 bases from V and 5 bases from J, leaving 17 bases between. The CDR3 nucleotides are TGTGCCAGCAGGGAACTAGGAGGGAAAAACGAGCAGTACTTC. The encoded protein is CASRELGGKNEQYF.

J is TRBJ2-1 and V is TRBV19; TRBD2 matches 8 bases. V shed 6 bases and J 7 bases; nucleotides not matched to a gene: 8. The CDR3 has 14 amino acids. Germline CDR1 and CDR2: LNHDA and SQIVND (reference sequence). The chain's CDR3 is CASSDGLALNEQFF. CDR3 coding DNA: TGTGCCAGTAGCGACGGACTAGCTTTGAATGAGCAGTTCTTC.

The chain recombines TRBV5-8 with TRBJ2-3, with 9 positions matching TRBD1. The CDR3 extends over 14 amino acids. Trimming at V came to 3 bases and at J to 5 bases, leaving 4 bases not matched to a gene. Per germline, CDR1 SGHTS and CDR2 YDEGEE. The CDR3 spells CASSYRGLGDTQYF. The CDR3 DNA follows: TGTGCCAGCAGCTACAGGGGGCTTGGAGATACGCAGTATTTT. The entire variable domain, with the rest obtained from reference TRBV5-8 and TRBJ2-3, is as follows: EAGVTQSPTHLIKTRGQQATLRCSPISGHTSVYWYQQALGLGLQFLLWYDEGEERNRGNFPPRFSGRQFPNYSSELNVNALELEDSALYLCASSYRGLGDTQYFGPGTRLTVL.

In DNA, the CDR3 is TGTGCCAGCAGTTCTAGCGGGAGTACCTACAATGAGCAGTTCTTC. Translating it yields CASSSSGSTYNEQFF. The V and J genes are TRBV5-5 and TRBJ2-1, with 10 bases aligning to TRBD2. Germline-derived CDR1 and CDR2 are SGHKS and YYEKEE (reference sequence). This CDR3 region has 15 residues. The J segment lost 2 bases and the V segment lost 5 bases, leaving 4 bases of the junction unmatched.

This chain links TRBV25-1 with TRBJ2-7; 9 bases align to TRBD2. Germline values: CDR1 MGHDK, CDR2 SYGVNS. Trimming removed 3 bases from V and 2 bases from J; junction bases left unmatched: 5. The CDR3 contains 15 residues. The CDR3 nucleotides read TGTGCCAGCAGTGATATAGCGGGAGCTACCTACGAGCAGTACTTC. This gives the protein CASSDIAGATYEQYF.

A single count supports this clone. The junction differs from germline at one of its ends, possibly a read error. The chain uses TRBV13 and TRBJ1-6; maybe TRBD1 (5 bases). The CDR3 spans 15 residues. Germline values: CDR1 PRHDT, CDR2 FYEKMQ (reference sequence). CDR3: CASSLSRQTRSPLHF. The CDR3 DNA sequence: TGCGCCAGCAGCTTAAGCCGACAGACACGTTCACCCCTCCACTTT. Variable domain in full (rest from reference TRBV13 and TRBJ1-6): AAGVIQSPRHLIKEKRETATLKCYPIPRHDTVYWYQQGPGQDPQFLISFYEKMQSDKGSIPDRFSAQQFSDYHSELNMSSLELGDSALYFCASSLSRQTRSPLHFGNGTRLTVT.

The chain has TRBV7-7 and TRBJ2-5; no definite D call. Germline CDR1 is SSHAT and CDR2 is FNYEAQ (reference sequence). Trimming shortened V by 1 base and J by 0 bases, and 6 bases separated the two germline ends. This CDR3 contains 14 residues. In DNA form, the CDR3 reads TGTGCCAGCAGCTTAGGACTGTACCAAGAGACCCAGTACTTC. This encodes CASSLGLYQETQYF.